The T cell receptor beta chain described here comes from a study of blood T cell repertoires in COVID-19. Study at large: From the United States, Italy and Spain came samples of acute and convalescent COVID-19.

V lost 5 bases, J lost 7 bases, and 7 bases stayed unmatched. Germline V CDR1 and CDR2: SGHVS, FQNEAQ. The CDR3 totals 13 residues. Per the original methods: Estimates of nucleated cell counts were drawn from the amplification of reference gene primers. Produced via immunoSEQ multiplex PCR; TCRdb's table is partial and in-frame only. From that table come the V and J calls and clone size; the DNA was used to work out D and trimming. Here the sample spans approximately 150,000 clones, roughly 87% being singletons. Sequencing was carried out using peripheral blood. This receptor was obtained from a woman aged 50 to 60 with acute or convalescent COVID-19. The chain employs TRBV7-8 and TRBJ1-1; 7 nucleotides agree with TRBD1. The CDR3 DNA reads TGTGCCAGCAGCCAAGACAGGGCGGGTGAAGCTTTCTTT. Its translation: CASSQDRAGEAFF. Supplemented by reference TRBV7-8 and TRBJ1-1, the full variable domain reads GAGVSQSPRYKVAKRGQDVALRCDPISGHVSLFWYQQALGQGPEFLTYFQNEAQLDKSGLPSDRFFAERPEGSVSTLKIQRTQQEDSAVYLCASSQDRAGEAFFGQGTRLTVV.